This is a list of T cell receptor beta chains from one sample in a study of blood T cells in healthy people across ages. MiXCR, run by TCRdb on the 5' RACE reads, gives a single entry per CDR3 protein. Of around 800,000 distinct CDR3 sequences in the sample, roughly 24% were seen once. This sample also belongs to another study, concerning T cells of mothers and their children.

Sample: blood. The receptors shown here come from a boy between 5 and 17 years old in good health. The CDR3 runs from the conserved cysteine through the conserved F or W. D genes are given only for firm matches. A row's size may be missing; if present it is once, few, many or a size class.

cdr3_aa	cdr3_nt	clone_size	d_call	j_call	v_call
CATSRVSGNTGELFF	TGTGCCACCAGCAGAGTGTCAGGGAACACCGGGGAGCTGTTTTTT	.	.	TRBJ2-2	TRBV15
CASSTQQGLINEKLFF	TGTGCCAGCAGCACACAACAGGGGTTGATTAATGAAAAACTGTTTTTT	few	TRBD1	TRBJ1-4	TRBV5-6
CSAKDGSQYEQYF	TGCAGTGCTAAGGACGGCTCCCAATACGAGCAGTACTTC	few	.	TRBJ2-7	TRBV20-1
CSSGSSYSYEQYF	TGCAGTTCGGGCAGCTCCTATTCCTACGAGCAGTACTTC	.	.	TRBJ2-7	TRBV20-1
CASSRASAHQETQYF	TGTGCCAGCAGCCGGGCCTCGGCCCACCAAGAGACCCAGTACTTC	.	.	TRBJ2-5	TRBV7-2
CASSQELPGRYNEQFF	TGTGCCAGCAGCCAAGAATTGCCGGGGCGGTACAATGAGCAGTTCTTC	.	.	TRBJ2-1	TRBV3-1
CASSGQGGDTEAFF	TGTGCCAGCAGTGGACAGGGAGGGGACACTGAAGCTTTCTTT	.	TRBD1	TRBJ1-1	TRBV2
CSASRTKYNEQFF	TGCAGTGCTTCTAGGACAAAATACAATGAGCAGTTCTTC	.	.	TRBJ2-1	TRBV20-1
CASSHIGTGAGEKLFF	TGTGCCAGCAGCCATATCGGGACAGGGGCGGGCGAAAAACTGTTTTTT	few	TRBD1	TRBJ1-4	TRBV3-1
CASSLDGQNLETQYF	TGTGCCAGCAGCTTGGATGGACAGAACCTAGAGACCCAGTACTTC	.	.	TRBJ2-5	TRBV5-5
CASSYRDRGKDEQYF	TGTGCCAGCAGTTACCGGGACAGGGGGAAGGACGAGCAGTACTTC	.	TRBD1	TRBJ2-7	TRBV28
CASSVDEWTYEQYF	TGTGCCAGCAGCGTAGACGAGTGGACCTACGAGCAGTACTTC	.	.	TRBJ2-7	TRBV9
CSARGRTGANYEQYF	TGCAGTGCTAGGGGTCGGACAGGGGCTAACTACGAGCAGTACTTC	.	TRBD1	TRBJ2-7	TRBV20-1
CASSLSLGNTETFF	TGTGCCAGCAGCTTATCTTTGGGGAACACTGAAACTTTCTTT	.	.	TRBJ1-1	TRBV5-4
CASGLAYEQYF	TGTGCCAGCGGACTAGCCTACGAGCAGTACTTC	many	TRBD2	TRBJ2-7	TRBV2
CASSLGPLVLEQFF	TGTGCCAGCAGCTTAGGCCCTCTAGTTCTTGAGCAGTTCTTC	.	.	TRBJ2-1	TRBV13
CASSQDGWRDEQYF	TGCGCCAGCAGCCAAGATGGGTGGAGAGACGAGCAGTACTTC	.	.	TRBJ2-7	TRBV7-9